Below, 2 T cell receptor beta chains from the same sample are listed, as sequenced in a study of blood T cell repertoires in COVID-19. The table came from immunoSEQ multiplex PCR; TCRdb's copy has only in-frame clones and leaves some out. Of 120,000 to 150,000 clones in the sample, roughly 86% were seen once. Sample: peripheral blood. These receptors were taken from a human donor in a cohort sampled during active COVID-19.

The chain couples TRBV19 to TRBJ1-1; TRBD1 is a possible D gene (6 bases). Germline loops: CDR1 LNHDA, CDR2 SQIVND (reference sequence). CDR3 length equals 12 residues. The ends were cut back, 5 bases at V and 5 bases at J, with 9 bases in the middle. DNA for the CDR3: TGTGCCAGTAGTCGGGGGGCTACTGAAGCTTTCTTT. Amino acids: CASSRGATEAFF.

The gene calls are TRBV14 and TRBJ2-1, with D unclear. This CDR3 contains 13 residues. Trimming stripped 0 bases from V and 4 bases from J, with 4 bases between. Germline CDR1 and CDR2: SGHDN and FVKESK. This CDR3 is CASSQEAYNEQFF. The CDR3 DNA reads as TGTGCCAGCAGCCAAGAGGCTTACAATGAGCAGTTCTTC.